One and the same sample provided the 17 T cell receptor beta chains below, sequenced in a study of T cell repertoires in cytomegalovirus infection. TCRdb called the reads again in MiXCR, with one record for every CDR3 protein. The table records more than 650,000 distinct CDR3 sequences, less than 40% of them present only once. The sample taken for sequencing was PBMCs. These receptor sequences come from a human donor in good health (CMV status not recorded). Some clones in this sample may be carry-over from other donors' samples.

This clonotype was detected a few times. This chain connects TRBV6-1 to TRBJ1-5, with 7 bases that match TRBD1. The CDR3 has 14 amino acids. Trimming took 7 bases from V and 3 from J; bases not matched to a gene: 6. The germline V gene has CDR1 MNHNS and CDR2 SASEGT. The CDR3 DNA reads TGTGCCAGCACTGGGACAGCCATCAATCAGCCCCAGCATTTT. This encodes CASTGTAINQPQHF.

This clonotype was seen a few times. The rearrangement uses TRBV6-1 and TRBJ2-6, with 7 bases aligning to TRBD1. CDR3 length equals 17 residues. V trimming: 0 bases; J trimming: 4 bases; junction bases outside the gene matches: 6. Germline V gene data show CDR1 as MNHNS and CDR2 as SASEGT. CDR3 region: CASSEARRGRGANVLTF. The CDR3 bases are TGTGCCAGCAGTGAAGCGCGCAGGGGGAGAGGGGCCAACGTCCTGACTTTC.

The V gene is TRBV6-1, the J gene TRBJ2-4; 7 bases match TRBD2. The CDR3 consists of 16 residues. CDR1 is MNHNS, CDR2 SASEGT, per germline. V lost 7 bases to trimming and J lost 1 base; unmatched junction nucleotides: 10. Here the CDR3 reads CASTGGRAGAKNIQYF. The CDR3 nucleotides are TGTGCCAGCACAGGTGGGAGGGCCGGGGCCAAAAACATTCAGTACTTC.

V and J are TRBV6-6 and TRBJ1-1, with TRBD1 matching over 8 bases. This CDR3 has 16 residues. J was trimmed by 5 bases and V by 7 bases; bases with no gene match: 15. CDR1 MNHNY and CDR2 SVGAGI come from the germline V gene (reference sequence). The CDR3: CASTDEATGGRTEAFF. The DNA for the CDR3 is TGTGCCAGCACCGACGAGGCCACAGGGGGAAGGACTGAAGCTTTCTTT.

The rearrangement links TRBV18 to TRBJ1-2; unclear D gene. There are 17 residues in the CDR3. The germline CDR1 and CDR2 sequences are KGHSH and LQKENI. The V and J ends lost 1 base and 5 bases respectively, with 20 bases between them. CDR3 loop: CASSPRGPAVTDYGYTF. The CDR3 bases are TGTGCCAGCTCACCACGCGGGCCCGCAGTTACGGATTATGGCTACACCTTC.

Concerning this clonotype: One junction end does not reproduce the germline sequence, and a read error may be involved. The V call is TRBV7-7, the J call TRBJ2-7; 10 bases are shared with TRBD1. Germline V lookup: CDR1 SSHAT, CDR2 FNYEAQ (reference sequence). The CDR3 has 15 amino acids. Written as DNA, the CDR3 is TGTGCTAGCAGCATGGGGACAGGGGATCCCTACGAGCAGTACTTC. Translating gives CASSMGTGDPYEQYF.

As for this clonotype: One end of the junction varies from germline; a read error may be responsible. The chain couples TRBV7-2 to TRBJ1-5; D is uncertain. The CDR3 contains 18 residues. Germline loops: CDR1 SGHTA, CDR2 FQGNSA. CDR3 in DNA: TGTGCCAGCAGCTTAGAGGAAGTAGGGTCCGCTAACAATCAGACCCAGCATTTT. Protein: CASSLEEVGSANNQTQHF.

With respect to this clonotype: The conserved final phenylalanine or tryptophan is absent from the CDR3, which likely points to a read error. The CDR3 coding sequence is TGTGCCAGCAGTGGGCCTAACTCCTACGAGCAGTACTGC. This sequence encodes CASSGPNSYEQYC. V gene TRBV6-1 combines with J gene TRBJ2-7; D remains unclear. The V and J ends lost 4 bases and 0 bases respectively, with 7 bases between them. Germline CDR1 MNHNS, CDR2 SASEGT. This CDR3 region has 13 residues.

V and J are TRBV6-1 and TRBJ1-2, with D hard to call. V was shortened by 1 base and J by 3 bases, with 9 bases between the two germline ends. Germline V gene data show CDR1 as MNHNS and CDR2 as SASEGT. The CDR3 is made up of 14 amino acids. DNA for the CDR3: TGTGCCAGCAGTGAAGTTGTGCCTGACTATGGCTACACCTTC. It is translated as CASSEVVPDYGYTF.

This clonotype has only a few counts. The genes are TRBV28 and TRBJ2-7; TRBD1 is a possible D gene (5 bases). Trimming took off 6 bases at V and 0 bases at J, with 12 bases between the two ends. The CDR3 covers 14 residues. The V gene's germline CDR1 is MDHEN and CDR2 SYDVKM. As DNA, the CDR3 is TGTGCCAGCAGAGGACAAATTAGCTCCTACGAGCAGTACTTC. As protein: CASRGQISSYEQYF. The whole variable domain, remainder taken from reference TRBV28 and TRBJ2-7, is DVKVTQSSRYLVKRTGEKVFLECVQDMDHENMFWYRQDPGLGLRLIYFSYDVKMKEKGDIPEGYSVSREKKERFSLILESASTNQTSMYLCASRGQISSYEQYFGPGTRLTVT.

The V call is TRBV11-2, the J call TRBJ2-5; tentatively, D is TRBD1 (6 bases). This CDR3 region has 13 residues. Germline CDR1 and CDR2: SGHAT and FQNNGV. V dropped 6 bases and J dropped 2 bases, with 10 bases sitting between them. The CDR3 reads CASSGTRQETQYF. CDR3 DNA sequence: TGTGCCAGCAGTGGGACAAGACAAGAGACCCAGTACTTC. The full variable domain, with the rest looked up from reference TRBV11-2 and TRBJ2-5, is EAGVAQSPRYKIIEKRQSVAFWCNPISGHATLYWYQQILGQGPKLLIQFQNNGVVDDSQLPKDRFSAERLKGVDSTLKIQPAKLEDSAVYLCASSGTRQETQYFGPGTRLLVL.

The chain joins TRBV6-5 to TRBJ1-6; D is unclear. Looked up from germline, CDR1 is MNHEY and CDR2 is SVGAGI. V was clipped by 4 bases and J by 4 bases, with 11 bases between them. CDR3 length: 15 amino acids. In nucleotides, the CDR3 is TGTGCCAGCAGTTCGTCCGGCCCTTATAATTCACCCCTCCACTTT. The encoded protein is CASSSSGPYNSPLHF.

The count of this clonotype is one. The V call is TRBV20-1, the J call TRBJ2-2, with 10 bases matching TRBD2. The CDR3 is made up of 16 amino acids. Germline V lookup: CDR1 DFQATT, CDR2 SNEGSKA (reference sequence). The V gene end was trimmed by 2 bases and the J gene end by 5 bases; junction bases not matched to a gene: 8. The CDR3: CSARLAGAGSTGELFF. In DNA form, the CDR3 reads TGCAGTGCTAGACTAGCGGGGGCTGGATCTACCGGGGAGCTGTTTTTT.

This rearrangement joins TRBV7-2 to TRBJ2-2, with 7 bases fitting TRBD2. Germline V gene lookup returns CDR1 SGHTA and CDR2 FQGNSA. There are 14 residues in the CDR3. The trim removed 2 bases at V and 6 bases at J, leaving 3 bases unmatched. The chain's CDR3 is CASSLSLAAGELFF. The CDR3 coding sequence is TGTGCCAGCAGCTTATCCCTAGCGGCCGGGGAGCTGTTTTTT.

Comments on this clonotype: A much more abundant neighbour one base away suggests this may be a read error. The chain has TRBV7-2 and TRBJ1-1; D may be TRBD1 (5 bases). Germline V gene lookup returns CDR1 SGHTA and CDR2 FQGNSA. The CDR3 is 15 residues long. The CDR3 loop is CARSLGPPGGTEAFF. DNA of the CDR3: TGTGCCAGAAGCTTAGGACCCCCGGGGGGCACTGAAGCTTTCTTT.

DNA for the CDR3: TGTGCCAGCAGTGCAGGGATGGGAAACATTCAGTACTTC. It translates to CASSAGMGNIQYF. The chain employs TRBV27 and TRBJ2-4, with D possibly TRBD1 on 5 matching bases. CDR3 length equals 13 residues. V lost 5 bases and J lost 6, with 11 bases in between. CDR1 is MNHEY, CDR2 SMNVEV, per germline (reference sequence).

There are many counts of this clonotype. As the CDR3 is not closed by the conserved phenylalanine or tryptophan, this likely results from a read error. V gene TRBV7-2 combines with J gene TRBJ2-2, with TRBD1 as a possible D gene (6 bases). Trimming left V 4 bases short and J 1 base short, with 10 bases between. Germline V lookup: CDR1 SGHTA, CDR2 FQGNSA. The length of the CDR3 is 15 residues. DNA of the CDR3: TGTGCCAGCAGCTCCCGGACAGTGAACACCGGGGAGCTGTTTCTT. Translation: CASSSRTVNTGELFL.